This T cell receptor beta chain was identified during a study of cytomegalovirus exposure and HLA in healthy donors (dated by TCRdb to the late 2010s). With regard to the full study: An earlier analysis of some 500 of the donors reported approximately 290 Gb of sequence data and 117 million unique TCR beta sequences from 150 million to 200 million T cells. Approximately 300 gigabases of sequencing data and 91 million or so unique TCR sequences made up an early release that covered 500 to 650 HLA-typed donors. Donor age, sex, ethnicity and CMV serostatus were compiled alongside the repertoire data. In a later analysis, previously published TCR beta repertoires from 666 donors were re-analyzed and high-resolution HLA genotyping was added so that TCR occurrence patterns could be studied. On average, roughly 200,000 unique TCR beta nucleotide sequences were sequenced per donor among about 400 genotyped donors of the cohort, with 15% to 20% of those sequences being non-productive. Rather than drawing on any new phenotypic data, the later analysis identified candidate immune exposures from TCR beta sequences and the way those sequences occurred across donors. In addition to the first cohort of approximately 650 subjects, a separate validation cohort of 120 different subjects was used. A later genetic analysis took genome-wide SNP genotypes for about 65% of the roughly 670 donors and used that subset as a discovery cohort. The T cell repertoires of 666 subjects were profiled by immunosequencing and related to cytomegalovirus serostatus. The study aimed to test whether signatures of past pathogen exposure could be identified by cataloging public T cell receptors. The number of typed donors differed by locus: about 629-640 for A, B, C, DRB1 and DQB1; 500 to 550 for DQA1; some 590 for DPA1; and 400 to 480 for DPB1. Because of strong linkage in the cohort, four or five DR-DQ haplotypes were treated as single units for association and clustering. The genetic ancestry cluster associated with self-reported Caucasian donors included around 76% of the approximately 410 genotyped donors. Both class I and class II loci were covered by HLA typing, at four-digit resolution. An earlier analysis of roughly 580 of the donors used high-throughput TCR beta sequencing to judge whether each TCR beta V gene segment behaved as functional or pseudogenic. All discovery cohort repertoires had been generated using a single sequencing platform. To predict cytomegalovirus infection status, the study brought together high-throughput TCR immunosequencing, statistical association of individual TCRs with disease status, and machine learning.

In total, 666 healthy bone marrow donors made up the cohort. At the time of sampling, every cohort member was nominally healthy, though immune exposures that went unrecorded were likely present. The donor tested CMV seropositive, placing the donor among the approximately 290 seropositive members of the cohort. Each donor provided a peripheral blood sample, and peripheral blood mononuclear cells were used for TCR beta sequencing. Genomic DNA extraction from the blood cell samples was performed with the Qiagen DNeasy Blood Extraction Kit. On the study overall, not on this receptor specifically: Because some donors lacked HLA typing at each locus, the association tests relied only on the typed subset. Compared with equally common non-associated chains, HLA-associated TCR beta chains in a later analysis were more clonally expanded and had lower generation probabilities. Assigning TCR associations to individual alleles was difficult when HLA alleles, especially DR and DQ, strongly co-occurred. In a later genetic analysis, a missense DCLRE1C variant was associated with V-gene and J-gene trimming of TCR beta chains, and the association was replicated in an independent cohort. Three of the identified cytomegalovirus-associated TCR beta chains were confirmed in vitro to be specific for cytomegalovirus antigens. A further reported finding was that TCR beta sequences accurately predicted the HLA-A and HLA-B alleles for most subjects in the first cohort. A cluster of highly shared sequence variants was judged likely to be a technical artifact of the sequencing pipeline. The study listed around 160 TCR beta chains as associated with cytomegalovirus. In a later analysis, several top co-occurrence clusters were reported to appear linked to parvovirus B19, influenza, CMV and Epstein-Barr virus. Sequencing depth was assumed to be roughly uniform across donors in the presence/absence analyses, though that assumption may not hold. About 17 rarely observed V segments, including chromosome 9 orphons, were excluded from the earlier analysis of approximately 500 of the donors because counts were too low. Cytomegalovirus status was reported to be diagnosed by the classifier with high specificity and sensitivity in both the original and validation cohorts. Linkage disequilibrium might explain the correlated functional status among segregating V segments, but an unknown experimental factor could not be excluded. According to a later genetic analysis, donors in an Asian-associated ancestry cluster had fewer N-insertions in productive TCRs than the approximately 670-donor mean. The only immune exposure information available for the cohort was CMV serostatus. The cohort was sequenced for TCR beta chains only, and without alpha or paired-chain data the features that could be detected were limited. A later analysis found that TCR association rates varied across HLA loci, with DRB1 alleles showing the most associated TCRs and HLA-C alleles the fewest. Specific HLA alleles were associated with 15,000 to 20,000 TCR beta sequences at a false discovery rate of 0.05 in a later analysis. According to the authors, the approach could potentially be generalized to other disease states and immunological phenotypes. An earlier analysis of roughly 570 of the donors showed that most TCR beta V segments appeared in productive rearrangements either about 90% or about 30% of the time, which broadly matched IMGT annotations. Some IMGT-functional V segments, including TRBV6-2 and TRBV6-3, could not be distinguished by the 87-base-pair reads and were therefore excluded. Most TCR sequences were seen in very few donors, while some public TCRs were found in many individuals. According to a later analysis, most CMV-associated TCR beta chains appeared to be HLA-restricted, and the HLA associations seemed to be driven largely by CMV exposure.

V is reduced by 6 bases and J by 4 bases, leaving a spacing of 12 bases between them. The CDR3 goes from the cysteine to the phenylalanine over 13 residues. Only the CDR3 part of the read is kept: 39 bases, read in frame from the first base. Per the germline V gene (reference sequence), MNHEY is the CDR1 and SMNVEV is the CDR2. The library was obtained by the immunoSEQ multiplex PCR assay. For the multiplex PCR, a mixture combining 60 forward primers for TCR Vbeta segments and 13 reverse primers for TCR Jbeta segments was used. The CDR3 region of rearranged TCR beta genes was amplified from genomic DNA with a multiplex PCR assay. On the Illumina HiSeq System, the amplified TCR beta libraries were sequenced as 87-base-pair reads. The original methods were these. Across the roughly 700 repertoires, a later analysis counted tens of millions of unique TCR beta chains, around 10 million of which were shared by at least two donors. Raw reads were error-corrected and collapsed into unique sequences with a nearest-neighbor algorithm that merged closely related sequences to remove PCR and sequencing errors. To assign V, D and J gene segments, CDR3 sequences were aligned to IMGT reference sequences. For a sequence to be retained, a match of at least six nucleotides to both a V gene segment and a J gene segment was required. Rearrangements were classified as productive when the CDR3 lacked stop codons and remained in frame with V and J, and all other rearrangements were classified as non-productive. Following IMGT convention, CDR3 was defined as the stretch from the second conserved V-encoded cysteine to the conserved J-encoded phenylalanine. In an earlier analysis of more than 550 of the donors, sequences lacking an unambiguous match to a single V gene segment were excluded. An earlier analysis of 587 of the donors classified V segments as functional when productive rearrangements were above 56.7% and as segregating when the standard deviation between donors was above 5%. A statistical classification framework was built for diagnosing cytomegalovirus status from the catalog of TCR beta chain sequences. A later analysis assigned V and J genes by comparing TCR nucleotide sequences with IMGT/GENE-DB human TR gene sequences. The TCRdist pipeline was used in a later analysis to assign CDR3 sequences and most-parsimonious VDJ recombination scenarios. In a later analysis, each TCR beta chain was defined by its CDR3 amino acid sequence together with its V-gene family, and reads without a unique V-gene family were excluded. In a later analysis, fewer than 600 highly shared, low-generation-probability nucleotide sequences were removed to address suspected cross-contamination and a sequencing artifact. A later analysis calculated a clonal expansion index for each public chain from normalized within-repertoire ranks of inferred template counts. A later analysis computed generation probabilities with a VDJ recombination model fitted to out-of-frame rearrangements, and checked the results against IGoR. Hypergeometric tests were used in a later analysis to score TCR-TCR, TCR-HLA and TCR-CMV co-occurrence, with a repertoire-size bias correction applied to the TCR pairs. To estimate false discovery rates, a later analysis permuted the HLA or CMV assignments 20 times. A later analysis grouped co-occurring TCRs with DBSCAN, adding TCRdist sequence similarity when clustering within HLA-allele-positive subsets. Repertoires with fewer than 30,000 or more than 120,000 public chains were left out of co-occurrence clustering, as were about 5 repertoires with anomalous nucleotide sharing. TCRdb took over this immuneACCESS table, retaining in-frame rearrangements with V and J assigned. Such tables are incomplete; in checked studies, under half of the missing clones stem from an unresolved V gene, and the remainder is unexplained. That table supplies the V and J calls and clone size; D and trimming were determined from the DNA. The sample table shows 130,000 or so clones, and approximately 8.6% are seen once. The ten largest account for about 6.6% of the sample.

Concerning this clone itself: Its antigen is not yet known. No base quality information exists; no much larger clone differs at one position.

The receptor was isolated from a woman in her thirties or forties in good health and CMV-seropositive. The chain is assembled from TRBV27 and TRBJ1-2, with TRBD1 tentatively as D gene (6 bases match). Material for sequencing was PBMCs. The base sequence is TGTGCCAGCAGCCTCGGACAGCCCTATGGCTACACCTTC. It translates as CASSLGQPYGYTF.